This T cell receptor beta chain was obtained from a study of blood T cell repertoires in COVID-19. In the study overall: There were acute and convalescent COVID-19 samples, and they came from the United States, Italy and Spain. T cells, B-cell-depleted T cells, or PBMCs provided the cDNA or gDNA that served as material.

Original processing notes: Cell counts per sample came from amplifying reference gene primers. Method: immunoSEQ multiplex PCR; TCRdb's copy keeps in-frame clones and lacks some. V, J and clone size are taken as reported in that table, and D and trimming were inferred from the DNA itself. The sample has approximately 130,000 clones; approximately 84% are singletons. The receptor was derived from a human donor in a cohort sampled during active COVID-19. Sequenced sample: peripheral blood.

CDR3 sequence: CASSSGDRAQETQYF. The CDR3 DNA reads TGCGCCAGCAGCTCGGGGGACAGGGCCCAAGAGACCCAGTACTTC. The chain has TRBV5-1 and TRBJ2-5; 9 bases match TRBD1. The CDR3 is made up of 15 amino acids. Trimming at V came to 3 bases and at J to 1 base, leaving 4 bases not matched to a gene. Germline V CDR1 and CDR2: SGHRS, YFSETQ.